The source of this TCR beta chain is a study of shared clonotypes between healthy human individuals. Method: immunoSEQ multiplex PCR; TCRdb's copy keeps in-frame clones and lacks some. The table includes approximately 840,000 clones, around 96% detected once. For this clone: Its target is unknown.

The CDR3 runs to 15 residues. Unmatched junction bases numbered 6, after V lost 5 bases and J lost 6 bases. Germline CDR1 reads SQVTM; CDR2 reads ANQGSEA. Study-level results: Depth was large, yet rarefaction showed that sorted-subset sequencing was incomplete. It was observed that roughly 5.5% of naive CD4 clonotypes were shared across a handful of donors. Richness estimates generally favored naive over memory subsets.

CD45RO-negative CD8 cells positively selected for CCR7 made up the naive population, which excluded terminally differentiated effector memory CD45RA+ cells. V usage is TRBV29-1 and J usage is TRBJ2-1, with 14 positions matching TRBD2. Material: naive CD8+ T cells sorted from blood. The origin of this receptor is a man aged 25 to 40 in good health. In DNA form, the CDR3 reads TGCAGCGTTCTCGGACTAGCGGGAGGAACCAATGAGCAGTTCTTC. Its protein product is CSVLGLAGGTNEQFF.